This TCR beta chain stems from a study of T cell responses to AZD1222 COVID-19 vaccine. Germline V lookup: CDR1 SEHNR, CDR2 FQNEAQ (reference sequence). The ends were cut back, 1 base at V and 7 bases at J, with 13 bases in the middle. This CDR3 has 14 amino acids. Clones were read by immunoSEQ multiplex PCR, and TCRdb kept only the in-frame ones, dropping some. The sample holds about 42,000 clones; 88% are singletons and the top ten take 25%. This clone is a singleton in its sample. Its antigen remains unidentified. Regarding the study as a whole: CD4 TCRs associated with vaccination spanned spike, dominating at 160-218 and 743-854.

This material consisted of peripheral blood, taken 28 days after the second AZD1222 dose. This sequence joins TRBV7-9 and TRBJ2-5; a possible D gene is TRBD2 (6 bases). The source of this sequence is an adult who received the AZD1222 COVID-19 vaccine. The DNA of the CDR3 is TGTGCCAGCAGCTTAGTCGGGACTTTCGGGACCCAGTACTTC. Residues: CASSLVGTFGTQYF.